These T cell receptor beta chains were read from a single sample in a study of blood T cells in healthy people across ages. TCRdb passed the 5' RACE reads through MiXCR, listing each CDR3 protein once. The data hold about 1.1 million distinct CDR3 sequences, with more than 30% observed a single time. The sequenced sample consisted of blood. The receptors here all came from a young man in good health. CDR3s include the opening cysteine and the closing phenylalanine or tryptophan. The D gene is left open where the match is weak. Where a row states a size, it is once, few, many or the class of an expanded clone; other rows omit it.

J | D | size | V | DNA | CDR3
TRBJ1-1 | TRBD1 | . | TRBV9 | TGTGCCAGCAGCGTTGTTATGGGGACAGTGAACACTGAAGCTTTCTTT | CASSVVMGTVNTEAFF
TRBJ1-4 | TRBD1 | . | TRBV7-2 | TGTGCCAGCAGCCAGGGGGCCGTTGACGAAAAACTGTTTTTT | CASSQGAVDEKLFF
TRBJ1-4 | . | few | TRBV5-1 | TGCGCCAGCAGCCCTAAGACGGACGAATACGAAAAACTGTTTTTT | CASSPKTDEYEKLFF
TRBJ1-2 | . | once | TRBV2 | TGTGCCAGCAGTGAAGGCAGTCCTGTGTATGGCTACACCTTC | CASSEGSPVYGYTF
TRBJ1-1 | . | . | TRBV5-6 | TGTGCCAGCAGCAGACAGACCGGGCCTGAGGGAGCTTTCTTT | CASSRQTGPEGAFF
TRBJ2-1 | TRBD1 | many | TRBV7-2 | TGTGCCAGCAGCTCTTCCGGGACAGGTTCCTACAATGAGCAGTTCTTC | CASSSSGTGSYNEQFF
TRBJ2-5 | . | . | TRBV20-1 | TGCAGTGCTAGAGAAACGGACTCTCGAGAGACCCAGTACTTC | CSARETDSRETQYF
TRBJ1-4 | . | . | TRBV25-1 | TGTGCCAGCAGTGAATTTCGGGCGAAGGGTCTGTTTTTT | CASSEFRAKGLFF
TRBJ1-5 | . | few | TRBV6-1 | TGTGCCAGCAGTGAGGCTCAGCCCCAGCATTTT | CASSEAQPQHF
TRBJ1-2 | . | . | TRBV5-1 | TGCGCCAGCAGCTTGTCGGTCAATGGCTACACCTTC | CASSLSVNGYTF
TRBJ1-2 | . | . | TRBV6-5 | TGTGCCAGCAGTTACGGGGGCACCTTAAGTGGCTACACCTTC | CASSYGGTLSGYTF
TRBJ1-5 | . | . | TRBV6-5 | TGTGCCAGCAGTTACTCGAGGGAGTGGGGCAATCAGCCCCAGCATTTT | CASSYSREWGNQPQHF
TRBJ1-6 | TRBD1 | . | TRBV6-5 | TGTGCCAGCAGTCTCGCGACAGGGGTGGATTCACCCCTCCACTTT | CASSLATGVDSPLHF
TRBJ2-5 | . | few | TRBV21-1 | TGTGCCAGCAGCAAAGCCCTGACTAGCGGGGGCCAAGAGACCCAGTACTTC | CASSKALTSGGQETQYF
TRBJ2-1 | . | . | TRBV20-1 | TGCAGTGCTAGAGTCCTCGGCACCGGGAACAATGAGCAGTTCTTC | CSARVLGTGNNEQFF
TRBJ1-2 | TRBD1 | few | TRBV7-2 | TGTGCCAGCAGCTTAATAGGACAGGGGGGTGAGGGCTACACCTTC | CASSLIGQGGEGYTF
TRBJ1-2 | . | . | TRBV12-3/TRBV12-4 | TGTGCCAGCAGTCCTACAGGGTTCGGAGGCTATGGCTACATCTTC | CASSPTGFGGYGYIF
TRBJ2-7 | TRBD2 | . | TRBV7-9 | TGTGCCAGCGGAGCGGGGAGCTCCTACGAGCAGTACTTC | CASGAGSSYEQYF
TRBJ1-2 | TRBD1 | . | TRBV9 | TGTGCCGGCAGCGTCACGACAGGGATCGGAAACTATGGCTACACCTTC | CAGSVTTGIGNYGYTF
TRBJ2-5 | TRBD2 | . | TRBV12-3/TRBV12-4 | TGTGCCAGCACCTTGAGCGGGGGGGGCGAGACCCAGTACTTC | CASTLSGGGETQYF
TRBJ2-3 | . | . | TRBV9 | TGTGCCAGCAGCGTAGGAGCACATAGCACAGATACGCAGTATTTT | CASSVGAHSTDTQYF
TRBJ1-6 | . | . | TRBV20-1 | TGCAGTGCTAGGATCGCAGGGTCTTTATCCAACCGCGGTTCACCCCCCCACTTT | CSARIAGSLSNRGSPPHF